The 10 T cell receptor beta chains reported below all come from one sample, sequenced in a study of coeliac disease. The table came from immunoSEQ multiplex PCR; TCRdb's copy has only in-frame clones and leaves some out. The sample lists approximately 2,200 clones, about 80% seen once, with less than 15% in the top ten. Sequenced input: lymphocytes from the gut lamina propria. These receptors were collected from a human donor without celiac disease.

Only a few counts were recorded for this clone. The genes are TRBV10-1 and TRBJ2-7; TRBD1 matches at 10 bases. In germline, CDR1 is WNHNN, CDR2 SYGVQD (reference sequence). J lost 3 bases, V lost 2 bases, and 4 bases had no gene match. This CDR3 is 15 amino acids long. CDR3 coding DNA: TGCGCCAGCAGTGAGAAGGGGACAGGGGTCTACGAGCAGTACTTC. Its translation is CASSEKGTGVYEQYF.

This CDR3 reads CASSMQGVETQYF. CDR3 in DNA: TGTGCCAGTAGTATGCAGGGGGTTGAGACCCAGTACTTC. The rearrangement uses TRBV19 and TRBJ2-5, with 7 positions matching TRBD1. The germline V gene encodes CDR1 LNHDA and CDR2 SQIVND (reference sequence). The V segment lost 3 bases and the J segment 5 bases; nucleotides outside the gene matches: 3. The CDR3 has 13 residues.

The chain joins TRBV12-5 to TRBJ2-7; 9 positions match TRBD1. CDR1 is LGHNT and CDR2 is FRNRAP in the germline V gene. This CDR3 has 13 residues. Trimming at V came to 5 bases and at J to 3 bases, leaving 2 bases not matched to a gene. CDR3 coding DNA: TGTGCTAGTGGTCAGGACAGGGGCTACGAGCAGTACTTC. The encoded protein is CASGQDRGYEQYF.

V and J are TRBV7-9 and TRBJ1-4; D is ambiguous. V was cut by 5 bases and J by 8 bases, with 15 bases left in between. This CDR3 has 14 amino acids. The germline gives CDR1 SEHNR, CDR2 FQNEAQ (reference sequence). The CDR3 is CASSPGRTWEKLFF. CDR3 DNA: TGTGCCAGCAGCCCAGGACGGACTTGGGAAAAACTGTTTTTT.

The chain combines TRBV4-1 with TRBJ1-1; D remains ambiguous. V was shortened by 0 bases and J by 2 bases, with 10 bases between the two germline ends. The CDR3 runs 15 residues. From germline, CDR1 is MGHRA and CDR2 YSYEKL. The CDR3 coding sequence is TGCGCCAGCAGCCAAGAGTTCACGGGAAACACTGAAGCTTTCTTT. The encoded protein is CASSQEFTGNTEAFF.

J is TRBJ1-6 and V is TRBV2; TRBD1 agrees at 12 bases. The germline CDR1 and CDR2 sequences are SNHLY and FYNNEI. The CDR3 totals 15 residues. Trimming took 7 bases from V and 8 from J; bases not matched to a gene: 6. The CDR3 spells CASIGTGGRDSPLHF. The CDR3 DNA reads TGTGCCAGCATCGGGACAGGGGGCAGGGATTCACCCCTCCACTTT.

The CDR3 DNA sequence: TGTGCCAGCTCACCAAGGCAGGGCAAAGGGGATTCACCCCTCCACTTT. This translates into CASSPRQGKGDSPLHF. The chain uses TRBV18 and TRBJ1-6; possible D gene TRBD1, 5 bases. The germline gives CDR1 KGHSH, CDR2 LQKENI. Trimming left V 2 bases short and J 8 bases short, with 16 bases between. The CDR3 has 16 amino acids.

This chain uses TRBV5-6 with TRBJ2-3; TRBD2 matches 8 bases. CDR3 length: 17 residues. Losses at the gene ends were 0 bases for V and 4 bases for J; bases not matched to a gene: 10. In germline, CDR1 is SGHDT, CDR2 YYEEEE. DNA for the CDR3: TGTGCCAGCAGCTTGGTGGGGGGACTAGGGAGCGCAGATACGCAGTATTTT. Encoded protein: CASSLVGGLGSADTQYF.

The rearrangement uses TRBV30 and TRBJ2-7; 10 bases are shared with TRBD2. The V segment lost 3 bases and the J segment 3 bases; nucleotides outside the gene matches: 8. Germline values: CDR1 GTSNPN, CDR2 SVGIG (reference sequence). The length of the CDR3 is 15 residues. CDR3 bases: TGTGCCTGGAGGCCTAGCGGGAGTGTGGGCTACGAGCAGTACTTC. This translates into CAWRPSGSVGYEQYF.

The chain employs TRBV7-2 and TRBJ2-7, with a possible D match to TRBD2 (5 bases). Between the trimmed V and J ends, which lost 5 bases and 1 base, there was a span of 12 bases. The CDR3 totals 14 residues. CDR1 SGHTA and CDR2 FQGNSA come from the germline V gene. The CDR3 reads CASSLRTRSYEQYF. The CDR3 region has the DNA TGTGCCAGCAGCCTAAGGACTCGATCCTACGAGCAGTACTTC.